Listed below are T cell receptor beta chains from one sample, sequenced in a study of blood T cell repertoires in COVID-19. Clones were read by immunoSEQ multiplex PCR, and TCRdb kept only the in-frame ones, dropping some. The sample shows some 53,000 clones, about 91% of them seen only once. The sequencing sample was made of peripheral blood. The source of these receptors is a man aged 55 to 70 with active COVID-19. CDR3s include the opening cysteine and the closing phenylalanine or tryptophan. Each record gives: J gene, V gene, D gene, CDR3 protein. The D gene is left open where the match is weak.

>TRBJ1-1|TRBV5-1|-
CASSLDGVTGRGTEAFF
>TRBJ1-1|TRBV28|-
CASSLFGGPEAFF
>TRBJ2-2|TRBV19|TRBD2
CASTTGTRTGELFF
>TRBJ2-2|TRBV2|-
CASSEAGGAGELFF
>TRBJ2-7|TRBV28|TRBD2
CASMSSGYEQYF
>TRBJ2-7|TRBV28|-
CASSRHWAGAYF
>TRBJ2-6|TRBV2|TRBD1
CASRAQGAGSGANVLTF
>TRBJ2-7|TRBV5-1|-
CASSLGTVSYEQYF
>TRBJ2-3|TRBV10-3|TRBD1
CAISDRGQGRTDTQYF
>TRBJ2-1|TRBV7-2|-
CASSAGLHRFF
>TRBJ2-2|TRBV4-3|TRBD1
CASSQEVRRGQGNTGELFF
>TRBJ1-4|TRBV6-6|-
CASSYSGHTNEKLFF
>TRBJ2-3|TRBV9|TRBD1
CASSVGGTGASTQYF
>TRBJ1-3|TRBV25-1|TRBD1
CASRAGGSGNTIYF
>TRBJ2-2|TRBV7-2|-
CASSPSRGTGELFF
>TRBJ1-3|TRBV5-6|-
CASSVTAGNTIYF
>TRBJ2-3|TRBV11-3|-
CASSPGADTQYF
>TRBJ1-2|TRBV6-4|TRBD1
CASSDPGTGNYGYTF
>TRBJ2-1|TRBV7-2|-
CASSQSPGGNEQFF
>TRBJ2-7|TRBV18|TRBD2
CASSRGLAGGEQYF
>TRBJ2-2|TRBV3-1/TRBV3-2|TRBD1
CASSPRTGFTGELFF
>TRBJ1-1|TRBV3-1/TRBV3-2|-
CASSPHEAEAFF